This entry lists 21 T cell receptor beta chains sequenced from one sample in a study of T-cell reconstitution after alpha-beta-depleted transplantation in children. Using unique molecular identifiers, the investigators prepared the TCRbeta library. MiXCR, applied by TCRdb to the PCR reads, yields one record per CDR3 protein. The sample records roughly 200,000 distinct CDR3 sequences, more than 14% being singletons. This sample comprised PBMCs from the stem cell graft donor, obtained from the stem cell graft. These receptors were collected from a human donor who donated a stem cell graft to a child with acute lymphoblastic leukemia.

This clonotype was picked up many times. The V and J genes are TRBV29-1 and TRBJ1-1; the D is unclear. The CDR3 has 11 amino acids. Looked up from germline, CDR1 is SQVTM and CDR2 is ANQGSEA. The V and J ends lost 7 bases and 3 bases respectively, with 9 bases between them. The CDR3 loop reads CSAVSHTEAFF. CDR3 DNA sequence: TGCAGCGCCGTCTCACACACTGAAGCTTTCTTT. Supplemented by reference TRBV29-1 and TRBJ1-1, the full variable domain reads SAVISQKPSRDICQRGTSLTIQCQVDSQVTMMFWYRQQPGQSLTLIATANQGSEATYESGFVIDKFPISRPNLTFSTLTVSNMSPEDSSIYLCSAVSHTEAFFGQGTRLTVV.

Many counts were recorded for this clonotype. V is TRBV29-1 and J is TRBJ2-2; D uncertain. Germline CDR1 and CDR2: SQVTM and ANQGSEA. This CDR3 is 10 amino acids long. The ends were cut back, 7 bases at V and 6 bases at J, with 6 bases in the middle. The DNA for the CDR3 is TGCAGCGCTGCGGCCGGGGAGCTGTTTTTT. It encodes CSAAAGELFF.

This clonotype has at least ten counts. The chain recombines TRBV5-1 with TRBJ2-1; the match to TRBD2 covers 7 bases. Unmatched junction bases numbered 5, after V lost 2 bases and J lost 0 bases. The CDR3 sequence is 16 residues long. Per germline, CDR1 SGHRS and CDR2 YFSETQ. The CDR3 nucleotides are TGCGCCAGCAGCTTTTCCGGACTAGGCTCCTACAATGAGCAGTTCTTC. Translation: CASSFSGLGSYNEQFF.

There are many counts of this clonotype. The CDR3 loop reads CSARQGAGANVLTF. The CDR3 DNA reads as TGCAGTGCTCGCCAGGGGGCTGGGGCCAACGTCCTGACTTTC. The chain couples TRBV20-1 to TRBJ2-6; 7 bases are shared with TRBD1. CDR1 is DFQATT and CDR2 is SNEGSKA in the germline V gene (reference sequence). The CDR3 runs to 14 residues. The J segment lost 2 bases and the V segment lost 5 bases, leaving 3 bases of the junction unmatched.

At least ten counts were recorded for this clonotype. The chain links TRBV28 to TRBJ1-2; the match to TRBD1 covers 11 bases. V gave up 6 bases and J gave up 7 bases; unmatched junction bases: 10. CDR1 is MDHEN, CDR2 SYDVKM, per germline. This CDR3 comprises 15 residues. CDR3 sequence reads: CASRSGTGGAGGYTF. In DNA, the CDR3 is TGTGCCAGCAGGTCCGGGACAGGGGGAGCGGGTGGCTACACCTTC.

This clonotype came up a few times. The rearrangement uses TRBV20-1 and TRBJ2-1; TRBD2 matches at 8 bases. The CDR3 spans 14 residues. From germline, CDR1 is DFQATT and CDR2 SNEGSKA (reference sequence). Trimming took 2 bases from V and 6 from J; bases not matched to a gene: 6. This CDR3 reads CSARLSGTFNEQFF. The CDR3 region has the DNA TGCAGTGCTAGACTTAGCGGGACGTTCAATGAGCAGTTCTTC.

Concerning this clonotype: This may stem from a read error, because a much larger clone lies one nucleotide away. The chain uses TRBV12-3 or TRBV12-4 and TRBJ1-1, with unresolved D. The CDR3 is 13 amino acids. The CDR3 protein is CGSSLFGSSEAFF. The CDR3 DNA is TGTGGCAGCAGTTTGTTTGGCAGCTCTGAAGCTTTCTTT.

This rearrangement joins TRBV6-5 to TRBJ2-1, with a weak D call TRBD2 (5 bases). The germline CDR1 and CDR2 sequences are MNHEY and SVGAGI. Between the trimmed V and J ends, which lost 8 bases and 9 bases, there was a span of 11 bases. CDR3 length equals 11 residues. CDR3 sequence reads: CASLSGGEQFF. CDR3 DNA: TGTGCCAGCCTCTCCGGAGGTGAGCAGTTCTTC.

This clonotype was detected ten times or more. The chain joins TRBV12-3 or TRBV12-4 to TRBJ1-5, with a possible D match to TRBD1 (5 bases). This CDR3 is 14 amino acids long. Deletions cut 3 bases from V and 6 bases from J, with 12 bases between. The CDR3 sequence: CASSLGLPSQPQHF. DNA for the CDR3: TGTGCCAGCAGTTTGGGACTCCCAAGTCAGCCCCAGCATTTT.

This clonotype was counted many times. J is TRBJ2-2 and V is TRBV5-1; 9 bases fit TRBD1. Germline V gene sequence: CDR1 SGHRS, CDR2 YFSETQ. The CDR3 length is 16 residues. The trim removed 1 base at V and 4 bases at J, leaving 5 bases unmatched. This CDR3 is CASSLTAGQGTGELFF. In nucleotides, the CDR3 is TGCGCCAGCAGCTTGACAGCGGGACAGGGCACCGGGGAGCTGTTTTTT.

In its sample, this clonotype was seen many times. The chain recombines TRBV5-1 with TRBJ2-1; 7 bases line up with TRBD2. The germline V gene encodes CDR1 SGHRS and CDR2 YFSETQ. The ends lost 4 bases at V and 5 bases at J; junction bases unmatched: 9. This CDR3 is built from 15 residues. CDR3 amino acids: CASSPGLPDNNEQFF. The CDR3 coding sequence is TGCGCCAGCAGCCCGGGACTACCGGACAACAATGAGCAGTTCTTC.

In its sample, this clonotype was seen many times. This chain uses TRBV20-1 with TRBJ2-5; TRBD2 aligns across 8 bases. Germline CDR1 is DFQATT and CDR2 is SNEGSKA (reference sequence). The CDR3 sequence is 13 residues long. CDR3 in DNA: TGCAGCTTTGCGGGGGGTTGGCAAGAGACCCAGTACTTC. It encodes CSFAGGWQETQYF.

This clonotype was seen ten or more times. This CDR3 reads CASSPMSFYEQYF. The DNA for the CDR3 is TGTGCCAGCAGCCCTATGAGTTTCTACGAGCAGTACTTC. V gene TRBV7-9 combines with J gene TRBJ2-7; D gene uncertain. The germline V gene has CDR1 SEHNR and CDR2 FQNEAQ (reference sequence). This CDR3 has 13 residues. V lost 5 bases, J lost 3 bases, and 11 bases lay in between.

This clonotype occurred many times. The genes are TRBV12-3 or TRBV12-4 and TRBJ2-5; D is ambiguous. V dropped 3 bases and J dropped 4 bases, with 9 bases sitting between them. This CDR3 comprises 13 residues. CDR3 loop: CASSFVAGETQYF. For the CDR3, the DNA is TGTGCCAGCAGTTTTGTGGCCGGAGAGACCCAGTACTTC.

The genes are TRBV7-1 and TRBJ2-5; possible D gene TRBD2, 7 bases. TRBV7-1 is assigned to the ORF class and has an uncertain function. Trimming left V 5 bases short and J 1 base short, with 17 bases between. The CDR3 extends over 16 amino acids. CDR3 sequence: CASSAKGRGFQETQYF. The CDR3 DNA reads as TGTGCCAGCAGCGCTAAGGGGAGGGGGTTCCAAGAGACCCAGTACTTC.

The table lists this clonotype with many counts. This chain connects TRBV7-2 to TRBJ2-1; D gene ambiguous. Germline CDR1 is SGHTA and CDR2 is FQGNSA. CDR3 length: 13 residues. Trimming removed 5 bases at V and 8 bases at J, with 13 bases between. This CDR3 is CASSIGRSDEQFF. In DNA, the CDR3 is TGTGCCAGCAGCATAGGACGGTCAGATGAGCAGTTCTTC. The whole variable domain, remainder taken from reference TRBV7-2 and TRBJ2-1, is GAGVSQSPSNKVTEKGKDVELRCDPISGHTALYWYRQSLGQGLEFLIYFQGNSAPDKSGLPSDRFSAERTGGSVSTLTIQRTQQEDSAVYLCASSIGRSDEQFFGPGTRLTVL.

The rearrangement links TRBV7-9 to TRBJ1-4; the match to TRBD1 covers 8 bases. V dropped 5 bases and J dropped 3; count of bases not matched to a gene: 2. The CDR3 loop spans 14 amino acids. Germline V gives CDR1 SEHNR, CDR2 FQNEAQ (reference sequence). CDR3 amino acids: CASSDRGSNEKLFF. The CDR3 nucleotides are TGTGCCAGCAGCGACAGGGGTTCTAATGAAAAACTGTTTTTT.

This clonotype came up many times. CDR3 DNA: TGCGCCACCTCAAACTTAAATGGAAACACCATATATTTT. Its protein is CATSNLNGNTIYF. J is TRBJ1-3 and V is TRBV4-1; no firm D call. Germline lookup yields CDR1 MGHRA and CDR2 YSYEKL. This CDR3 region has 13 residues. Trimming stripped 10 bases from V and 3 bases from J, with 13 bases between.

The rearrangement joins TRBV5-1 to TRBJ1-2, with 7 positions matching TRBD1. The CDR3 has 16 residues. The germline V gene encodes CDR1 SGHRS and CDR2 YFSETQ. Trimming removed 3 bases from V and 4 bases from J; junction bases left unmatched: 12. As DNA, the CDR3 is TGCGCCAGCAGCTCTAGGACAGGCAGCCGGGGCTATGGCTACACCTTC. It is translated as CASSSRTGSRGYGYTF.

This clonotype was observed a single time. This chain joins TRBV30 and TRBJ2-1; 7 bases agree with TRBD2. The CDR3 has 18 residues. With 0 bases clipped from V and 3 bases from J, the junction kept 14 bases outside the gene matches. Germline CDR1 and CDR2: GTSNPN and SVGIG (reference sequence). The CDR3 is CAWSVGGSPPVSYNEQFF. CDR3 nucleotides: TGTGCCTGGAGTGTTGGCGGGAGTCCCCCAGTGAGCTACAATGAGCAGTTCTTC.

This clonotype was recorded many times. The chain uses TRBV5-1 and TRBJ2-2, with 10 bases that match TRBD1. The germline CDR1 and CDR2 sequences are SGHRS and YFSETQ. Germline trimming cut 2 bases from V and 6 bases from J; bases unmatched to any gene: 7. CDR3 size: 16 residues. The CDR3 reads CASSFTGTGVSGELFF. CDR3 DNA sequence: TGCGCCAGCAGCTTCACCGGGACAGGGGTCTCCGGGGAGCTGTTTTTT.